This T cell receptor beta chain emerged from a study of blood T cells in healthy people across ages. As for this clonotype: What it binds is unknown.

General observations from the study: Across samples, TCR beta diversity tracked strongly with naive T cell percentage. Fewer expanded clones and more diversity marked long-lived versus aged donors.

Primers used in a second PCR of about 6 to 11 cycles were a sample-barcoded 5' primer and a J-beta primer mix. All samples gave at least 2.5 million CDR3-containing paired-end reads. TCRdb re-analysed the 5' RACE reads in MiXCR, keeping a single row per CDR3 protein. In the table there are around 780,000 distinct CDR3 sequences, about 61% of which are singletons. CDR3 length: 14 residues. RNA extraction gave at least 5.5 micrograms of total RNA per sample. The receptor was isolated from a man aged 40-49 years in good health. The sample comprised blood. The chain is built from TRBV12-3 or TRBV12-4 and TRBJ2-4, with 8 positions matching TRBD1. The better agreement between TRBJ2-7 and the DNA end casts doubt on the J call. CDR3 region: CASGQGFILNEQYF. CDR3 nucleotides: TGTGCCAGTGGACAGGGATTTATTTTAAACGAGCAGTACTTC.